Each of the 25 T cell receptor beta chains below was sequenced from the same sample in a study of Graves' ophthalmopathy and Graves' hyperthyroidism. RNA served as the template for amplifying TCR beta CDR3 regions. After a first-round RT-PCR with HTBI primers, a second-round multiplex PCR was run. From the multiplex PCR reads, TCRdb called clonotypes with MiXCR, one entry per CDR3 protein. The sample carries over a million distinct CDR3 sequences, roughly two fifths recorded once. The sequenced sample was peripheral blood or thyroid tissue (not recorded which). The receptors shown here come from an adult man with Graves' hyperthyroidism.

This rearrangement joins TRBV5-5 to TRBJ1-1; 8 nucleotides line up with TRBD1. This CDR3 contains 16 residues. The germline CDR1 and CDR2 sequences are SGHKS and YYEKEE (reference sequence). With 3 bases clipped from V and 10 bases from J, the junction kept 17 bases outside the gene matches. CDR3 protein: CASSSGQDSHRTRAFF. The CDR3 DNA reads TGTGCCAGCAGCTCGGGACAGGACAGCCATCGGACGCGAGCTTTCTTT.

The genes are TRBV29-1 and TRBJ2-7; D not resolved. Germline values: CDR1 SQVTM, CDR2 ANQGSEA. CDR3 size: 10 residues. V lost 7 bases, J lost 2 bases, and 6 bases lay in between. CDR3 sequence: CSGSTYEQYF. The DNA for the CDR3 is TGCAGCGGGTCAACCTACGAGCAGTACTTC.

The CDR3 reads CASSQGLSPRDTEAFF. DNA of the CDR3: TGCGCCAGCAGCCAAGGGTTGTCCCCTCGGGACACTGAAGCTTTCTTT. The J gene is TRBJ1-1, the V gene TRBV4-3, with unresolved D. The CDR3 runs to 16 residues. The V end lost 1 base, the J end lost 3 bases, and 15 bases lay between the germline ends. The germline gives CDR1 LGHNA, CDR2 YSLEER.

The rearrangement links TRBV29-1 to TRBJ1-1; TRBD1 is a possible D gene (6 bases). The CDR3 sequence is 16 residues long. CDR1 SQVTM and CDR2 ANQGSEA come from the germline V gene. The chain's CDR3 is CSAIPPAGTPNTEAFF. CDR3 bases: TGCAGTGCCATCCCACCTGCCGGGACACCGAACACTGAAGCTTTCTTT.

This clonotype was recorded many times. The genes are TRBV2 and TRBJ2-2; the D is unclear. CDR1 and CDR2 (germline): SNHLY, FYNNEI. Trimming shortened V by 8 bases and J by 2 bases, and 12 bases separated the two germline ends. This CDR3 has 14 amino acids. CDR3 coding DNA: TGTGCCAGCCGCAAGGACGGTAACACCGGGGAGCTGTTTTTT. It codes for CASRKDGNTGELFF.

The V call is TRBV5-1, the J call TRBJ2-7; no definite D call. The germline CDR1 and CDR2 sequences are SGHRS and YFSETQ. The CDR3 is made up of 15 amino acids. V was trimmed by 4 bases and J by 0 bases, leaving 14 bases between them. CDR3 residues: CASSVEMPSSYEQYF. DNA of the CDR3: TGCGCCAGCAGCGTTGAAATGCCAAGCTCCTACGAGCAGTACTTC.

This clonotype was seen many times. The chain has TRBV12-3 or TRBV12-4 and TRBJ2-5; perhaps TRBD2 as D (5 bases). V was shortened by 6 bases and J by 4 bases, with 18 bases between the two germline ends. The CDR3 is 15 amino acids. The CDR3 DNA sequence: TGTGCCAGCAGGCCACGGACGGTGGCGGGAGAGACCCAGTACTTC. Translation gives CASRPRTVAGETQYF.

This clonotype was seen a single time. The rearrangement uses TRBV7-2 and TRBJ1-5; 7 bases are shared with TRBD1. Germline CDR1 and CDR2: SGHTA and FQGNSA. The V and J ends lost 5 bases and 3 bases, in that order; junction bases with no gene match: 10. The CDR3 contains 16 residues. CDR3 region: CASSRDGGQHNQPQHF. CDR3 sequence (DNA): TGTGCCAGCAGCCGAGATGGGGGACAGCACAATCAGCCCCAGCATTTT.

Written as DNA, the CDR3 is TGCAGTGCTAGATCAGCGGGGAGCACAGATACGCAGTACTTC. Its protein product is CSARSAGSTDTQYF. The V gene is TRBV20-1, the J gene TRBJ2-5; 7 nucleotides agree with TRBD2. The CDR3 sequence is 14 residues long. The J segment lost 11 bases and the V segment lost 2 bases, leaving 14 bases of the junction unmatched. Germline V lookup: CDR1 DFQATT, CDR2 SNEGSKA (reference sequence).

This clonotype was seen only a few times. The CDR3 is CASVGIMTYEQYF. CDR3 nucleotides: TGTGCCAGCGTCGGGATTATGACCTACGAGCAGTACTTC. The chain uses TRBV7-9 and TRBJ2-7; possible D gene TRBD2, 5 bases. CDR1 SEHNR and CDR2 FQNEAQ come from the germline V gene (reference sequence). This CDR3 has 13 residues. V lost 8 bases and J lost 2, with 13 bases in between.

The V gene is TRBV10-3, the J gene TRBJ2-5; unclear D gene. The CDR3 extends over 15 amino acids. The V gene's germline CDR1 is ENHRY and CDR2 SYGVKD. The ends were cut back, 8 bases at V and 3 bases at J, with 19 bases in the middle. The CDR3 loop is CAIASSPGRKETQYF. The CDR3 DNA sequence: TGTGCCATCGCCAGCAGCCCCGGTAGAAAAGAGACCCAGTACTTC.

The chain uses TRBV12-3 or TRBV12-4 and TRBJ2-5; tentatively, D is TRBD1 (6 bases). The V and J ends lost 5 bases and 1 base respectively, with 14 bases between them. The CDR3 length is 15 residues. CDR3 DNA sequence: TGTGCCAGCAGTCCCCAGGGGCGCCCCCAAGAGACCCAGTACTTC. Residues: CASSPQGRPQETQYF.

The V gene is TRBV5-8, the J gene TRBJ1-4, with a possible D match to TRBD1 (5 bases). V lost 4 bases, J lost 6 bases, and 13 bases lay in between. This CDR3 is 14 amino acids long. CDR1 is SGHTS, CDR2 YDEGEE, per germline. The CDR3 nucleotides read TGTGCCAGCAGCCAAGATGGGACCGATGAAAAACTGTTTTTT. Translation gives CASSQDGTDEKLFF.

This clonotype was counted a single time. V usage is TRBV4-3 and J usage is TRBJ2-3; D is uncertain. CDR3 size: 13 residues. V lost 2 bases and J 6 bases, leaving 9 bases between the germline ends. The germline V gene has CDR1 LGHNA and CDR2 YSLEER. The CDR3 loop is CASSQQHGDTQYF. The CDR3 bases are TGCGCCAGCAGCCAACAACACGGGGATACGCAGTATTTT.

This clonotype appeared many times. This chain connects TRBV7-2 to TRBJ2-7, with D uncertain. Trimming shortened V by 3 bases and J by 2 bases, and 17 bases separated the two germline ends. The CDR3 has 16 residues. CDR1 and CDR2 from the germline V gene are SGHTA and FQGNSA. The CDR3 coding sequence is TGTGCCAGCAGCTTGACGGCGGCAGTCCATACCTACGAGCAGTACTTC. It yields the protein CASSLTAAVHTYEQYF.

Details on this clonotype: This sequence may be a read error, since a much larger clone differs from it by one base. The J gene is TRBJ2-2, the V gene TRBV6-1; D call uncertain. Germline loops: CDR1 MNHNS, CDR2 SASEGT. Trimming stripped 6 bases from V and 6 bases from J, with 8 bases between. The CDR3 has 12 residues. The CDR3 spells CASRDGAGELFF. The CDR3 nucleotides read TGTGCCAGCAGGGATGGGGCCGGGGAGCTGTTTTTT.

This clonotype was seen many times. The chain has TRBV7-9 and TRBJ1-2; D gene uncertain. Germline CDR1 reads SEHNR; CDR2 reads FQNEAQ (reference sequence). V lost 2 bases to trimming and J lost 4 bases, with 17 bases between them. The CDR3 consists of 16 residues. CDR3 sequence reads: CASSLSLRNTFYGYTF. The CDR3 nucleotides are TGTGCCAGCAGCTTAAGTCTAAGGAACACCTTCTATGGCTACACCTTC.

The V call is TRBV10-2, the J call TRBJ2-7; possible D gene TRBD2, 5 bases. CDR1 and CDR2 from the germline V gene are WSHSY and SAAADI. This CDR3 contains 13 residues. V lost 6 bases and J lost 0, with 9 bases in between. CDR3 protein: CASRSGISYEQYF. In DNA form, the CDR3 reads TGCGCCAGCAGGTCGGGAATCTCCTACGAGCAGTACTTC.

In its sample, this clonotype was seen many times. The chain recombines TRBV6-4 with TRBJ1-2; 7 nucleotides align to TRBD1. CDR3 length equals 14 residues. V shed 6 bases, J shed 2 bases, and the junction held 6 bases outside the gene matches. Germline V gene data show CDR1 as MRHNA and CDR2 as SNTAGT. DNA for the CDR3: TGTGCCAGCAGGCCCGGACAGGTCAACTATGGCTACACCTTC. This translates into CASRPGQVNYGYTF.

The V gene is TRBV9, the J gene TRBJ1-4; D gene ambiguous. Trimming pared 6 bases from V and 10 bases from J, leaving 13 bases between. Per the germline V gene, CDR1 is SGDLS and CDR2 is YYNGEE. The CDR3 loop spans 12 amino acids. CDR3 sequence: CASKSQRGKLFF. CDR3 coding DNA: TGTGCCAGCAAGTCACAGCGTGGAAAACTGTTTTTT.

The chain uses TRBV4-1 and TRBJ1-5; 9 nucleotides match TRBD1. CDR1 and CDR2 (germline): MGHRA, YSYEKL. CDR3 length: 15 residues. The trim removed 4 bases at V and 7 bases at J, leaving 8 bases unmatched. The CDR3 here is CASSRNQGQGQPQHF. The CDR3 DNA reads as TGCGCCAGCAGCCGGAATCAGGGACAGGGACAGCCCCAGCATTTT.

The chain has TRBV19 and TRBJ1-2, with TRBD1 matching over 8 bases. There are 16 residues in the CDR3. After removal of 7 bases from V and 7 bases from J, the junction contained 17 bases not matched to a gene. Germline CDR1 and CDR2: LNHDA and SQIVND (reference sequence). In nucleotides, the CDR3 is TGTGCCAGTAAATCAGGGACAGGACGCGGGACGGGTGGCTACACCTTC. Amino acids: CASKSGTGRGTGGYTF.

This clonotype has just a few counts. At one end the junction does not follow the germline gene, possibly because of a read error. V usage is TRBV12-3 or TRBV12-4 and J usage is TRBJ2-5; D unresolved. The length of the CDR3 is 14 residues. In DNA form, the CDR3 reads TGTGCCAGCAGCTTAGCTCTTCCGCAAGAGGCCCAGTACTTC. Encoded protein: CASSLALPQEAQYF.

This clonotype was counted between two and nine times. J is TRBJ1-4 and V is TRBV6-6; D might be TRBD1 (5 bases). The CDR3 loop spans 15 amino acids. Germline-derived CDR1 and CDR2 are MNHNY and SVGAGI (reference sequence). Trimming removed 5 bases at V and 0 bases at J, with 10 bases between. This chain's CDR3 is CASSDDSATNEKLFF. The CDR3 DNA is TGTGCCAGCAGTGACGACAGTGCAACTAATGAAAAACTGTTTTTT.

The V and J genes are TRBV2 and TRBJ1-1; TRBD1 matches 7 bases. The length of the CDR3 is 13 residues. CDR1 is SNHLY and CDR2 is FYNNEI in the germline V gene. J gave up 11 bases and V 8 bases, and 14 bases lay outside the gene matches. CDR3 residues: CASVDRVQVGAFF. The CDR3 DNA reads as TGTGCCAGCGTAGACAGGGTACAGGTGGGGGCTTTCTTT. Together with reference TRBV2 and TRBJ1-1, the CDR3 gives the full variable domain: EPEVTQTPSHQVTQMGQEVILRCVPISNHLYFYWYRQILGQKVEFLVSFYNNEISEKSEIFDDQFSVERPDGSNFTLKIRSTKLEDSAMYFCASVDRVQVGAFFGQGTRLTVV.